What follows are 19 T cell receptor beta chains derived from one specimen sequenced in a study of T cells in Graves' hyperthyroidism and ophthalmopathy. Amplified TCR beta CDR3 regions derived from RNA transcripts. HTBI primers were employed in a first-round RT-PCR of the TCR CDR3. TCRdb passed the multiplex PCR reads through MiXCR, listing each CDR3 protein once. Of about 700,000 distinct CDR3 sequences in the sample, 14% were seen once. Input material: blood. These receptors originate from a woman between 18 and 29 years old with Graves' hyperthyroidism.

This clonotype showed up many times. The rearrangement links TRBV18 to TRBJ2-1; D unclear. Deletions cut 8 bases from V and 0 bases from J, with 8 bases between. The CDR3 is 13 residues long. Germline assignment: CDR1 KGHSH and CDR2 LQKENI. The CDR3 region has the DNA TGTGCCAGCAGCCCCAGCTCCTACAATGAGCAGTTCTTC. Translated, it gives CASSPSSYNEQFF.

This clonotype occurred many times. The V call is TRBV15, the J call TRBJ2-1; D not certain. The CDR3 consists of 13 residues. Germline V lookup: CDR1 LNHNV, CDR2 YYDKDF (reference sequence). V was trimmed by 0 bases and J by 4 bases, leaving 4 bases between them. The DNA of the CDR3 is TGTGCCACCAGCAGAGATCGATACAATGAGCAGTTCTTC. Translating it yields CATSRDRYNEQFF.

This clonotype has more than one count but fewer than ten. The chain uses TRBV11-3 and TRBJ2-1; no clear D gene. The CDR3 length is 15 residues. V was shortened by 6 bases and J by 0 bases, with 12 bases between the two germline ends. Germline lookup yields CDR1 SGHNT and CDR2 YENEEA. CDR3 loop: CASSPDRPSYNEQFF. The CDR3 bases are TGTGCCAGCAGTCCGGACCGACCCTCCTACAATGAGCAGTTCTTC.

This clonotype was counted many times. J is TRBJ1-1 and V is TRBV3-1; D gene unclear. Germline CDR1 and CDR2: LGHDT and YNNKEL (reference sequence). There are 10 residues in the CDR3. Trimming took off 11 bases at V and 10 bases at J, with 14 bases between the two ends. CDR3 coding DNA: TGTGCCTTTTTTCCTCGGGGAGCTTTCTTT. It specifies CAFFPRGAFF. The full variable domain, with the rest looked up from reference TRBV3-1 and TRBJ1-1, is DTAVSQTPKYLVTQMGNDKSIKCEQNLGHDTMYWYKQDSKKFLKIMFSYNNKELIINETVPNRFSPKSPDKAHLNLHINSLELGDSAVYFCAFFPRGAFFGQGTRLTVV.

In this sample, this clonotype turned up a few times. J is TRBJ2-7 and V is TRBV3-1, with TRBD2 matching 7 bases. This CDR3 is 16 amino acids long. Germline loops: CDR1 LGHDT, CDR2 YNNKEL (reference sequence). V was pared by 1 base and J by 0 bases, with 6 bases of the junction left unmatched. The CDR3 DNA is TGTGCCAGCAGCCAAGGAGCGGGGTATAGCTCCTACGAGCAGTACTTC. Encoded protein: CASSQGAGYSSYEQYF.

There are many counts of this clonotype. The rearrangement links TRBV18 to TRBJ1-1, with D unresolved. CDR3 size: 12 residues. V was shortened by 6 bases and J by 7 bases, with 12 bases between the two germline ends. Germline CDR1 KGHSH, CDR2 LQKENI. CDR3 region: CASSPTDREAFF. Here the CDR3 DNA reads TGTGCCAGCTCCCCGACTGATCGTGAAGCTTTCTTT. The complete variable domain, with remaining parts taken from reference TRBV18 and TRBJ1-1, reads NAGVMQNPRHLVRRRGQEARLRCSPMKGHSHVYWYRQLPEEGLKFMVYLQKENIIDESGMPKERFSAEFPKEGPSILRIQQVVRGDSAAYFCASSPTDREAFFGQGTRLTVV.

The chain has TRBV6-1 and TRBJ2-3, with D perhaps matching TRBD1 or TRBD2 (5 bases each). From germline, CDR1 is MNHNS and CDR2 SASEGT. The CDR3 loop spans 15 amino acids. V lost 6 bases and J lost 2, with 15 bases in between. The CDR3 DNA reads as TGTGCCAGCAGGGAACGGGACCTACCCACAGATACGCAGTATTTT. Protein product: CASRERDLPTDTQYF.

The J gene is TRBJ1-4, the V gene TRBV14; D gene ambiguous. The CDR3 spans 14 residues. Germline loops: CDR1 SGHDN, CDR2 FVKESK. V was trimmed by 0 bases and J by 7 bases, leaving 9 bases between them. The CDR3 DNA follows: TGTGCCAGCAGCCAAGACCGGTGGGGTGAAAAACTGTTTTTT. The encoded protein is CASSQDRWGEKLFF.

A few counts support this clonotype. The chain has TRBV9 and TRBJ2-7; 10 bases are a match to TRBD2. Germline V gives CDR1 SGDLS, CDR2 YYNGEE. The CDR3 covers 15 residues. The V gene end was trimmed by 2 bases and the J gene end by 3 bases; junction bases not matched to a gene: 5. The CDR3, as DNA: TGTGCCAGCAGCGTGGGGACTAGCGTTCTCTACGAGCAGTACTTC. It codes for CASSVGTSVLYEQYF. Full variable domain (remainder filled in from reference TRBV9 and TRBJ2-7): DSGVTQTPKHLITATGQRVTLRCSPRSGDLSVYWYQQSLDQGLQFLIQYYNGEERAKGNILERFSAQQFPDLHSELNLSSLELGDSALYFCASSVGTSVLYEQYFGPGTRLTVT.

This sequence joins TRBV2 and TRBJ1-2; possible D gene TRBD1, 5 bases. V lost 2 bases to trimming and J lost 8 bases, with 18 bases between them. Germline values: CDR1 SNHLY, CDR2 FYNNEI. The CDR3 extends over 15 amino acids. The CDR3 here is CASSEWSRDLGGYTF. The DNA of the CDR3 is TGTGCCAGCAGTGAATGGAGCAGGGACCTCGGGGGCTACACCTTC.

This clonotype was counted ten times or more. The gene calls are TRBV7-2 and TRBJ2-7; weak D call: TRBD1 (6 bases). The V and J ends lost 6 bases and 0 bases respectively, with 12 bases between them. Germline values: CDR1 SGHTA, CDR2 FQGNSA. This CDR3 is 14 amino acids long. DNA for the CDR3: TGTGCCAGCAGACTCCAGGGGTTCTCCTACGAGCAGTACTTC. Amino acids: CASRLQGFSYEQYF. Drawing the rest from reference TRBV7-2 and TRBJ2-7, the complete variable domain is GAGVSQSPSNKVTEKGKDVELRCDPISGHTALYWYRQSLGQGLEFLIYFQGNSAPDKSGLPSDRFSAERTGGSVSTLTIQRTQQEDSAVYLCASRLQGFSYEQYFGPGTRLTVT.

The chain combines TRBV20-1 with TRBJ2-7; 10 nucleotides line up with TRBD1. Germline V gene lookup returns CDR1 DFQATT and CDR2 SNEGSKA (reference sequence). The CDR3 sequence is 16 residues long. Trimming removed 8 bases from V and 1 base from J; junction bases left unmatched: 14. The CDR3 protein is CSTTTPGQGRSYEQYF. CDR3 DNA sequence: TGCAGTACTACTACCCCGGGACAGGGGCGATCCTACGAGCAGTACTTC.

J is TRBJ2-2 and V is TRBV4-3; 7 bases agree with TRBD1. The CDR3 length is 16 residues. CDR1 LGHNA and CDR2 YSLEER come from the germline V gene. The V gene end was trimmed by 3 bases and the J gene end by 3 bases; junction bases not matched to a gene: 7. CDR3 bases: TGCGCCAGCAGCCACCCCAGACAGGGCGACACCGGGGAGCTGTTTTTT. It is translated as CASSHPRQGDTGELFF.

This clonotype appeared many times. The chain uses TRBV12-3 or TRBV12-4 and TRBJ2-7, with TRBD2 identical over 7 bases. CDR3 length: 12 residues. Trimming cost V 5 bases and J 8 bases; bases outside gene matches: 6. The CDR3 sequence: CASSLRLAQQYF. Written as DNA, the CDR3 is TGTGCCAGCAGTCTACGACTAGCCCAGCAGTACTTC.

This clonotype was detected ten times or more. This chain links TRBV24-1 with TRBJ2-1, with D tentatively TRBD2 (5 bases). Trimming took off 2 bases at V and 0 bases at J, with 13 bases between the two ends. Germline V CDR1 and CDR2: KGHDR, SFDVKD. The CDR3 is made up of 17 amino acids. CDR3 coding DNA: TGTGCCACCAGTGATTCAACTTCAGGAGGCTCCTACAATGAGCAGTTCTTC. It encodes CATSDSTSGGSYNEQFF.

The chain employs TRBV12-3 or TRBV12-4 and TRBJ2-1, with D perhaps TRBD1 (6 bases). The V gene lost 6 bases and the J gene lost 9 bases, with 12 bases spanning the gap. The CDR3 runs 12 residues. CDR3 sequence reads: CASRAQGFEQFF. CDR3 DNA: TGTGCCAGCAGGGCCCAGGGGTTTGAGCAGTTCTTC.

This clonotype was picked up a small number of times. This sequence joins TRBV6-2 or TRBV6-3 and TRBJ2-2; the D gene is possibly TRBD1 (6 bases). Deletions cut 6 bases from V and 7 bases from J, with 15 bases between. Germline V gives CDR1 MNHEY, CDR2 SVGEGT. The CDR3 sequence is 14 residues long. CDR3 residues: CASRKRTEIGELFF. The CDR3 nucleotides are TGTGCCAGCAGAAAACGGACAGAAATCGGGGAGCTGTTTTTT.

This clonotype was detected a few times. The chain has TRBV28 and TRBJ2-7; D may match TRBD1 or TRBD2 (6 bases each). Germline V CDR1 and CDR2: MDHEN, SYDVKM. CDR3 length: 12 amino acids. CDR3 in DNA: TGTGGATCCGGGGGCGAGGTCTACGAGCAGTACTTC. Encoded protein: CGSGGEVYEQYF.

Many counts were recorded for this clonotype. This chain uses TRBV20-1 with TRBJ2-7, with D possibly being TRBD2 (5 bases). Trimming removed 3 bases from V and 0 bases from J, with 9 bases in between. Germline V gene sequence: CDR1 DFQATT, CDR2 SNEGSKA (reference sequence). This CDR3 comprises 13 residues. In DNA, the CDR3 is TGCAGTGCTAGCCCGGGATACTCCTACGAGCAGTACTTC. It yields the protein CSASPGYSYEQYF.